The following is a T cell receptor (beta chain) sequence with its context. Germline loops: CDR1 GTSNPN, CDR2 SVGIG (reference sequence). This CDR3 is built from 14 residues. Trimming took 0 bases from V and 4 from J, leaving 12 bases between them. This sample was taken from a study of blood T cell repertoires in COVID-19. At the level of the study: Sources were T cells, B-cell-depleted T cells, or PBMCs; the material itself was cDNA or gDNA.

Method: immunoSEQ multiplex PCR; TCRdb's copy keeps in-frame clones and lacks some. Of more than 300,000 clones in the sample, less than 90% were seen once. Ages ranged from about 18 to 89 years, with residence in around 24 US areas. This receptor was obtained from a woman between 45 and 65 years old who had recovered from COVID-19. This chain connects TRBV30 to TRBJ1-2; D uncertain. The specimen was PBMCs or T cells enriched from blood (not recorded which). The CDR3 loop reads CAWSVRADSYGYTF. Here the CDR3 DNA reads TGTGCCTGGAGTGTCAGAGCGGACTCCTATGGCTACACCTTC.